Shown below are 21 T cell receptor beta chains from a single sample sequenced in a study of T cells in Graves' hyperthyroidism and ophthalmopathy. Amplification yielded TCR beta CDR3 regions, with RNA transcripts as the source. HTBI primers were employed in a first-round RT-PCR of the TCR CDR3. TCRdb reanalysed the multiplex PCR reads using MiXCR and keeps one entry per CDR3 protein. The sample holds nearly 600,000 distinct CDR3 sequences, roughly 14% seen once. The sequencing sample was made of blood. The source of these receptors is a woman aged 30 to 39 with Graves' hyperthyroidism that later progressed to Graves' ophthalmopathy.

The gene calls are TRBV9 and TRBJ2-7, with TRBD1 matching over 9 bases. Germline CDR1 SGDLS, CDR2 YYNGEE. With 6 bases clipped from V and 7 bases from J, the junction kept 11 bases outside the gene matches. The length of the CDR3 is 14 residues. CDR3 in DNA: TGTGCCAGCACCACCACGGAGACAGGGGGTGAGCAGTACTTC. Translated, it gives CASTTTETGGEQYF. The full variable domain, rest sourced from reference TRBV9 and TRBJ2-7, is DSGVTQTPKHLITATGQRVTLRCSPRSGDLSVYWYQQSLDQGLQFLIQYYNGEERAKGNILERFSAQQFPDLHSELNLSSLELGDSALYFCASTTTETGGEQYFGPGTRLTVT.

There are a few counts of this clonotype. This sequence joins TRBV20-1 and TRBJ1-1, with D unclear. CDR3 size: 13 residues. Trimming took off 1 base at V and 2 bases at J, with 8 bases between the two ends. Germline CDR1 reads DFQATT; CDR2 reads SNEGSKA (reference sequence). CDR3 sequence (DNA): TGCAGTGCTAGAGGCGGGGTAAACACTGAAGCTTTCTTT. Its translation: CSARGGVNTEAFF.

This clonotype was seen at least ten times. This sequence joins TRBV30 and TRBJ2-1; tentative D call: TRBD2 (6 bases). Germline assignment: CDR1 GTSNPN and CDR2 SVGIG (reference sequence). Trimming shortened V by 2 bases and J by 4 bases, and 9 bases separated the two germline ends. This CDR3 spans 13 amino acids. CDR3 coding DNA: TGTGCCTGGAGTCCCGGGACTTACAATGAGCAGTTCTTC. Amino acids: CAWSPGTYNEQFF.

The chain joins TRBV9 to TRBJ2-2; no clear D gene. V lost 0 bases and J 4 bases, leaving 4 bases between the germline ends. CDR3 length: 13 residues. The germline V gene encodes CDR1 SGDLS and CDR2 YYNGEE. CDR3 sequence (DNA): TGTGCCAGCAGCGTAGCATCCACCGGGGAGCTGTTTTTT. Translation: CASSVASTGELFF. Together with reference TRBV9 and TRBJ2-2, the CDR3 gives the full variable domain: DSGVTQTPKHLITATGQRVTLRCSPRSGDLSVYWYQQSLDQGLQFLIQYYNGEERAKGNILERFSAQQFPDLHSELNLSSLELGDSALYFCASSVASTGELFFGEGSRLTVL.

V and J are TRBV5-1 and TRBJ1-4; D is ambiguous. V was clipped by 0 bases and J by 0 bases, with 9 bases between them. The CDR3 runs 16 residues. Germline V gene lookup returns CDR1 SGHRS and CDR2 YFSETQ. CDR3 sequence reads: CASSLGYDTTNEKLFF. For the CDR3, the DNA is TGCGCCAGCAGCTTGGGCTATGATACAACTAATGAAAAACTGTTTTTT.

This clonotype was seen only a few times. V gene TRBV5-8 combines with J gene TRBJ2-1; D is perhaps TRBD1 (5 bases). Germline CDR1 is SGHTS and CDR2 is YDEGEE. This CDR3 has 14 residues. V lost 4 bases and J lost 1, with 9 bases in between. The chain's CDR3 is CASSIGHSYNEQFF. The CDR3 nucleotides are TGTGCCAGCAGCATTGGACATTCCTACAATGAGCAGTTCTTC.

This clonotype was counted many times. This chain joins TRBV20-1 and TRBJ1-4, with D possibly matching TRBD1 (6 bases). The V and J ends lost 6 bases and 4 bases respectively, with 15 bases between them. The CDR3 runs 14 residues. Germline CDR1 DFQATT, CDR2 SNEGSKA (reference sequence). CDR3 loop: CSAPGGGFNEKLFF. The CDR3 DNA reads TGCAGTGCCCCTGGGGGCGGATTTAATGAAAAACTGTTTTTT.

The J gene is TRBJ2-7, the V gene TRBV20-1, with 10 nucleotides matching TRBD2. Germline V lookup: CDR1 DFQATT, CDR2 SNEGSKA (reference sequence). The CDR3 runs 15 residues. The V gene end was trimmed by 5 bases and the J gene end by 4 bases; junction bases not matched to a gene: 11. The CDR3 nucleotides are TGCAGTGCTGGGGGACTAGCGCATGTGGATTACGAGCAGTACTTC. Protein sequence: CSAGGLAHVDYEQYF.

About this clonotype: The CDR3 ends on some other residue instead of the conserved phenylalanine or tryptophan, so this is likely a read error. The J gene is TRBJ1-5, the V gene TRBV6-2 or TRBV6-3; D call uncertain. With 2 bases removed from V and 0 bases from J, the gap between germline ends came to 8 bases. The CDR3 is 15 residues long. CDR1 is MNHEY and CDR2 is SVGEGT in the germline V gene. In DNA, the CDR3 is TGTGCCAGCAGTTACGAGCAGGTTAGCAATCAGCCCCAGCATCTT. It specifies CASSYEQVSNQPQHL.

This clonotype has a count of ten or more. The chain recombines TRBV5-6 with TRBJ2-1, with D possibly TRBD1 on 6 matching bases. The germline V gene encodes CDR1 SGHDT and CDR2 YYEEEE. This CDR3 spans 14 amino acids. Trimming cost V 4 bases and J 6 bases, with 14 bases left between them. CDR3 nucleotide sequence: TGTGCCAGCAGCAAACGTACAGGGTTCAATGAGCAGTTCTTC. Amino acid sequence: CASSKRTGFNEQFF.

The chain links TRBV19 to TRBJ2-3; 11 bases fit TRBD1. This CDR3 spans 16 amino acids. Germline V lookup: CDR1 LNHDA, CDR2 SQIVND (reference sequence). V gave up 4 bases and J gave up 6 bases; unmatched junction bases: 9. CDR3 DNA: TGTGCCAGTAGTAAGAGGACAGGGGGCGCCCCGGATACGCAGTATTTT. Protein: CASSKRTGGAPDTQYF.

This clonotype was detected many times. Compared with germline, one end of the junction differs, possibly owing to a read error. CDR3 residues: CASREAGGGNEQYF. Written as DNA, the CDR3 is TGTGCCAGCAGAGAAGCGGGAGGAGGGAACGAGCAGTACTTC. The genes are TRBV6-1 and TRBJ2-7; 9 bases align to TRBD2. Germline CDR1 is MNHNS and CDR2 is SASEGT. This CDR3 spans 14 amino acids.

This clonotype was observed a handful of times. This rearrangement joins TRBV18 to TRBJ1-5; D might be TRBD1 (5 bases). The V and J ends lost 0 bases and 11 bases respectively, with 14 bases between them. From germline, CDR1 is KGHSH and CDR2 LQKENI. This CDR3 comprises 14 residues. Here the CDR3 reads CASSPPRDGGAQHF. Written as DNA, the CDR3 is TGTGCCAGCTCACCACCGAGGGACGGAGGTGCCCAGCATTTT.

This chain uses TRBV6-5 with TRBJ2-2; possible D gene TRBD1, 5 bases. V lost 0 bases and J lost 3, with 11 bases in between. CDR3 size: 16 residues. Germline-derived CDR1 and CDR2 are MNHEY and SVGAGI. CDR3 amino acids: CASSYSGQGYTGELFF. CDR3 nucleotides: TGTGCCAGCAGTTACTCGGGTCAGGGTTACACCGGGGAGCTGTTTTTT.

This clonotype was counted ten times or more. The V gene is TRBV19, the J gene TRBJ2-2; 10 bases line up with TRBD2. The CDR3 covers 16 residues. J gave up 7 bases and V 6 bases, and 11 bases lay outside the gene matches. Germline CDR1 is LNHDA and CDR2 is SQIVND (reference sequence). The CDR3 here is CASRILAGAMDGELFF. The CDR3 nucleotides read TGTGCCAGTAGGATCCTAGCGGGAGCGATGGACGGGGAGCTGTTTTTT.

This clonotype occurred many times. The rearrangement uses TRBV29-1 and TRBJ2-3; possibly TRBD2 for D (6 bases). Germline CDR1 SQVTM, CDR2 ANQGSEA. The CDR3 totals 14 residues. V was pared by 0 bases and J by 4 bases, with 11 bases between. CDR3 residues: CSVEDRAGSDTQYF. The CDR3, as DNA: TGCAGCGTTGAAGATCGGGCGGGATCAGATACGCAGTATTTT.

This chain's CDR3 is CSAINSGRHEQFF. CDR3 nucleotides: TGCAGTGCGATAAATAGCGGGAGACATGAGCAGTTCTTC. The chain recombines TRBV20-1 with TRBJ2-1, with TRBD2 matching over 9 bases. The germline CDR1 and CDR2 sequences are DFQATT and SNEGSKA (reference sequence). The J segment lost 8 bases and the V segment lost 6 bases, leaving 8 bases of the junction unmatched. The CDR3 has 13 residues.

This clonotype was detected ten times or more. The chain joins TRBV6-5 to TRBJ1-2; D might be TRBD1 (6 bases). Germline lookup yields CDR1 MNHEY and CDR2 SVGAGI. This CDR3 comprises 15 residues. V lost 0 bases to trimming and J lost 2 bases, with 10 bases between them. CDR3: CASSYSTGGNYGYTF. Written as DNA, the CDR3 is TGTGCCAGCAGTTACTCGACGGGGGGCAACTATGGCTACACCTTC.

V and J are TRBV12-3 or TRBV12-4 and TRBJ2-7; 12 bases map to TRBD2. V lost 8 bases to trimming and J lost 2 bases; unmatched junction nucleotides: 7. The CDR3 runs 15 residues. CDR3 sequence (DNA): TGTGCCAGCGCAAGGACTAGCGGGACGACCTACGAGCAGTACTTC. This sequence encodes CASARTSGTTYEQYF.

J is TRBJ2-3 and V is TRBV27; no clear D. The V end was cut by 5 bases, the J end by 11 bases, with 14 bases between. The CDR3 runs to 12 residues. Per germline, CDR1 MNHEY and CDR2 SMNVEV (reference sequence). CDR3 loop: CASSGASFGQYF. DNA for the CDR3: TGTGCCAGCAGTGGCGCCAGCTTCGGGCAGTATTTT.

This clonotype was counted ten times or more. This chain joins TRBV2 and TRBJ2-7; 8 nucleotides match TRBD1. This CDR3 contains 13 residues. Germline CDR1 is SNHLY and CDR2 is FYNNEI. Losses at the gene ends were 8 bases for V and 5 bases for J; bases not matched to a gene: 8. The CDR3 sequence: CASGRQGWNEQYF. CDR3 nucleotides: TGTGCCAGCGGCCGACAGGGGTGGAACGAGCAGTACTTC.